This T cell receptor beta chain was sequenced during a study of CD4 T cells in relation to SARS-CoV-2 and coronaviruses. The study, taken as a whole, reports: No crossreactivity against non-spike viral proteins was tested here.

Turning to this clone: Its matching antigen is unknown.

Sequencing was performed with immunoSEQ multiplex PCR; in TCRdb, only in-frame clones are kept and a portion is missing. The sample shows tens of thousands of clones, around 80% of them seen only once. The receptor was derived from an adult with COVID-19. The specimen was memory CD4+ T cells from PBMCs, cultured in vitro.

CDR3 loop: CASSLGLLSGANVLTF. The CDR3 region has the DNA TGCGCCAGCAGCTTGGGGCTTCTCTCTGGGGCCAACGTCCTGACTTTC. The gene calls are TRBV5-1 and TRBJ2-6; no clear D. Germline V gene data show CDR1 as SGHRS and CDR2 as YFSETQ. Trimming left V 0 bases short and J 0 bases short, with 7 bases between. This CDR3 contains 16 residues. Looking up the rest from reference TRBV5-1 and TRBJ2-6 gives the full variable domain: KAGVTQTPRYLIKTRGQQVTLSCSPISGHRSVSWYQQTPGQGLQFLFEYFSETQRNKGNFPGRFSGRQFSNSRSEMNVSTLELGDSALYLCASSLGLLSGANVLTFGAGSRLTVL.